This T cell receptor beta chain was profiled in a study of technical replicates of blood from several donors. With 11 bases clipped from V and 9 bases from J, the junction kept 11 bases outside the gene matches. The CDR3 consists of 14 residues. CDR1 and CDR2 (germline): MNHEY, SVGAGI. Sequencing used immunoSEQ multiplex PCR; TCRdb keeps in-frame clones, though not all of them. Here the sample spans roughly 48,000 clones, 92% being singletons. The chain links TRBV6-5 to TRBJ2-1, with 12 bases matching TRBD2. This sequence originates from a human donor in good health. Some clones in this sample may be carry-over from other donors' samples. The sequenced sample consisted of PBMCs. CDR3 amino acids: CASSRTSGIFEQFF. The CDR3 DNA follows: TGTGCCTCGTCCAGGACTAGCGGGATTTTTGAGCAGTTCTTC.